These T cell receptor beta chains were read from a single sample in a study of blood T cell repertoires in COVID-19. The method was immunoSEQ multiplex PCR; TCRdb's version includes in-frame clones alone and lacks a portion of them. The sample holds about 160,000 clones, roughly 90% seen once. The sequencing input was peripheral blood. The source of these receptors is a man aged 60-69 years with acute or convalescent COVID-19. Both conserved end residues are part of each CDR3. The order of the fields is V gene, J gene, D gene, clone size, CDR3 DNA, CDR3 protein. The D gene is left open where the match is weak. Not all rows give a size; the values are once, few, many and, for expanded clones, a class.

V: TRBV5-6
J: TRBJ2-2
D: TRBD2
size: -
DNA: TGTGCCAGCAGCTCCACTTTAGCGGGGGTGTACACCGGGGAGCTGTTTTTT
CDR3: CASSSTLAGVYTGELFF

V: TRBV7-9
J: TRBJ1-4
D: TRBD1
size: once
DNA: TGTGCCAGCAACCCGGGACAGCGTAATGAAAAACTGTTTTTT
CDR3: CASNPGQRNEKLFF

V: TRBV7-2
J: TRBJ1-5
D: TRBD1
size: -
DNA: TGTGCCAGCAGCCTAGGCAGGACAGGGAATCAGCCCCAGCATTTT
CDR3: CASSLGRTGNQPQHF

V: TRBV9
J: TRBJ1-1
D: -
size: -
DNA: TGTGCCAGCAGCGTAGAGGGGCAGAACACTGAAGCTTTCTTT
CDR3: CASSVEGQNTEAFF

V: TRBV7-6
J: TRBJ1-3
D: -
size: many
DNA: TGTGCCAGCAGCTTAGGGTCCTGGGTAGCGAGGGGGACCTCCCTCTCGAGGGACACCATATATTTT
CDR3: CASSLGSWVARGTSLSRDTIYF

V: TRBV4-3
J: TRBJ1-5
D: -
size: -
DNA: TGCGCCAGCAGCCAAGATACGGGGCAGCCCCAGCATTTT
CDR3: CASSQDTGQPQHF

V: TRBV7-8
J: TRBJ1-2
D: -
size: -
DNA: TGTGCCAGCAGCTCGCCATCCAGTGTTTCTAACTATGGCTACACCTTC
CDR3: CASSSPSSVSNYGYTF

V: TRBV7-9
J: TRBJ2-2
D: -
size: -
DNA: TGTGCCAGCACCCCGAGTGGGCCCGGGGAGCTGTTTTTT
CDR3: CASTPSGPGELFF

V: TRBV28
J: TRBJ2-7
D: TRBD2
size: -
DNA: TGTGCCAGCAGTTACAGCAGATCTAGCGGGGCCGAGCAGTACTTC
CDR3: CASSYSRSSGAEQYF

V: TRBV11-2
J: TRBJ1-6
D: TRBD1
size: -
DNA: TGTGCCAGCAGCTTACCTGGACAGGGGGGACCATCTCTCCACTTT
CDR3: CASSLPGQGGPSLHF

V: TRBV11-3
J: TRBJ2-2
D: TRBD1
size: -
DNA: TGTGCCAGCAGCGGCAGGGGGACCGGGGAGCTGTTTTTT
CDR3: CASSGRGTGELFF

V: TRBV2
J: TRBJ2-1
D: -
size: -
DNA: TGTGCCAGCAGAACAGGGAAGACCTACAATGAGCAGTTCTTC
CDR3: CASRTGKTYNEQFF

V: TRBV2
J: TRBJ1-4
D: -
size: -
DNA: TGTGCCAGTAGGGCGGGTGGTGAAAAACTGTTTTTT
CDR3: CASRAGGEKLFF

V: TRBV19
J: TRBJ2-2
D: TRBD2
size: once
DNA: TGTGCCAGTAGTACCGGGACTAGCAGCCAGGGGCTGTTTTTT
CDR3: CASSTGTSSQGLFF

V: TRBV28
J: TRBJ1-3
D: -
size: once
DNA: TGTGCCAGCAGTGCCCAGGGGAACACCATATATTTT
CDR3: CASSAQGNTIYF

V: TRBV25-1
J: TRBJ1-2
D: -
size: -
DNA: TGTGCCAGCAGAGCAGTCGGGGGCTACACCTTC
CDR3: CASRAVGGYTF

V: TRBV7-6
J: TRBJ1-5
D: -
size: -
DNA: TGTGCCAGCAGCCCTAGTCGGGGTTCGCGCCAGCATTTT
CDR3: CASSPSRGSRQHF

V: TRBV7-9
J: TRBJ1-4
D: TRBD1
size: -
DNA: TGTGCCAGCAGCCTAGGACAGGGAACTGAAAAACTGTTTTTT
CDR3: CASSLGQGTEKLFF

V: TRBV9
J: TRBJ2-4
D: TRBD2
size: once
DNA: TGTGCCAGCAGCGTAGATCTAGCGGTAGCCAAAAACATTCAGTACTTC
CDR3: CASSVDLAVAKNIQYF

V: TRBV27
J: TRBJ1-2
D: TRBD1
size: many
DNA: TGTGCCAGCAGCCTTGCGTGGACAGGGGATTATGGCTACACCTTC
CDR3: CASSLAWTGDYGYTF

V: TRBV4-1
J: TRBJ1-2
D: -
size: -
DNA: TGCGCCAGCAGCCAAGAGGTGGCGGAATTTTTTTATGGCTACACCTTC
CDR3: CASSQEVAEFFYGYTF

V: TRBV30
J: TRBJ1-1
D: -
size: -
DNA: TGTGCCTGGAAGGGTATGGGGGGAGCTTTCTTT
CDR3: CAWKGMGGAFF

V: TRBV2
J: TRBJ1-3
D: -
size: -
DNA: TGTGCCAGCAAAGCGGGATCCCGGTCTGGAAACACCATATATTTT
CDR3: CASKAGSRSGNTIYF

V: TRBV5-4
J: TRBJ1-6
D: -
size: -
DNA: TGTGCCAGCAGCCCGTGGACTCAGTCACCCCTCCACTTT
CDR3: CASSPWTQSPLHF

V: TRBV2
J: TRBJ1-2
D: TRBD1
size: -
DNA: TGTGCCAGCAGCTTAAACGTGGGACAGAGAAGCTATGGCTACACCTTC
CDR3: CASSLNVGQRSYGYTF

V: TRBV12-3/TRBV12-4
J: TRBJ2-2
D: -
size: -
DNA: TGTGCCAGCAGTTTCGGGGTCGGGGAGCTGTTTTTT
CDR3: CASSFGVGELFF

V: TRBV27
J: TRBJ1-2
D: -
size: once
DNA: TGTGCCAGCGGAACTAGTAGTTTGGACTATGGCTACACCTTC
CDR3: CASGTSSLDYGYTF

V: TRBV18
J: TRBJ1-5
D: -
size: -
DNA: TGTGCCAGCTCCCCAACGGTCAATCAGCCCCAGCATTTT
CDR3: CASSPTVNQPQHF

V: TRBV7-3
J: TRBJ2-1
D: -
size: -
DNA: TGTGCCAGCAGCCTCCGAGCGGAAACCAACAATGAGCAGTTCTTC
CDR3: CASSLRAETNNEQFF

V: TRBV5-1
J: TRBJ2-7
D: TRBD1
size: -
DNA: TGCGCCAGCAGCCGGAGGACAGGGAACTACGAGCAGTACTTC
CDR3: CASSRRTGNYEQYF

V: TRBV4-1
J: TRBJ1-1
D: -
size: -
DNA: TGCGCCAGCAGCCAAGTCTGGACAGAGAACACTGAAGCTTTCTTT
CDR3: CASSQVWTENTEAFF

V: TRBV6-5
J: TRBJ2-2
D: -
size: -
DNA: TGTGCCAGCGACTACGCTGGAGACGGGGAGCTGTTTTTT
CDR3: CASDYAGDGELFF

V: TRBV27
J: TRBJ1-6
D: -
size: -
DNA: TGTGCCAGCACCTATGGGGCAGTCAATTCACCCCTCCACTTT
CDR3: CASTYGAVNSPLHF

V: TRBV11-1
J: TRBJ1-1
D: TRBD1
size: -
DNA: TGTGCCAGCAGCATGACAGGGGGATTTCTGAACACTGAAGCTTTCTTT
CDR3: CASSMTGGFLNTEAFF

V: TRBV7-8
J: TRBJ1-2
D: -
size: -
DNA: TGTGCCAGCAGCTCCCCGGGGGGGCAAGGCTACACCTTC
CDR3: CASSSPGGQGYTF

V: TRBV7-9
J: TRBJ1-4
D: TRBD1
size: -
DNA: TGTGCCAGCAGCCCGACAGGGGCTGGATCAACAACTAATGAAAAACTGTTTTTT
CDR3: CASSPTGAGSTTNEKLFF

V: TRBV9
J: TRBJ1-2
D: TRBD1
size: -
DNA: TGTGCCAGCAGCGTGAGGGGGGACAGATCTAACTATGGCTACACCTTC
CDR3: CASSVRGDRSNYGYTF

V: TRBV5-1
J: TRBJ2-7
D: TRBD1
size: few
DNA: TGCGCCAGCAGCATGGGGACAGGGTCCTACGAGCAGTACTTC
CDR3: CASSMGTGSYEQYF

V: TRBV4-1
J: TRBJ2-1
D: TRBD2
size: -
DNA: TGCGCCAGCAGCCAAGAGAGGACTAGCGATTTCAATGAGCAGTTCTTC
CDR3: CASSQERTSDFNEQFF

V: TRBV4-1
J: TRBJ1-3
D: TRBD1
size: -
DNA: TGCGCCAGCAGGCCGACAGGGTCACATACCATATATTTT
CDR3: CASRPTGSHTIYF

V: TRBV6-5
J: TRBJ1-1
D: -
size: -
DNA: TGTGCCAGCAGCAACCTCAACAGGGATGGTGAAGCTTTCTTT
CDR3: CASSNLNRDGEAFF

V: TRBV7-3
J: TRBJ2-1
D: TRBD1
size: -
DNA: TGTGCCAGCAGCCCTGGACAGGGTTCCCACAATGAGCAGTTCTTC
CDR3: CASSPGQGSHNEQFF

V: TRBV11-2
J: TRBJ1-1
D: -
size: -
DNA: TGTGCCAGCAGCTTCGGGGGTACTGAAGCTTTCTTT
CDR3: CASSFGGTEAFF

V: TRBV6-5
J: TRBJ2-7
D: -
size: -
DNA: TGTGCCAGCAGATACTTACCAAGGAGCTCCTACGAGCAGTACTTC
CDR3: CASRYLPRSSYEQYF

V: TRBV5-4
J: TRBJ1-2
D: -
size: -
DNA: TGTGCCAGCAGCTTGGACGCGCAGGGGAGCTTGGGTGGCTACACCTTC
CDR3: CASSLDAQGSLGGYTF

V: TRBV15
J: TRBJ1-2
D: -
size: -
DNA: TGTGCCACCCGATCTGCAGGGAACTATGGCTACACCTTC
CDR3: CATRSAGNYGYTF

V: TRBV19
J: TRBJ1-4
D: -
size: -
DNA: TGTGCCAGTAGTATCGGTGTACTTACAACTAATGAAAAACTGTTTTTT
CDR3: CASSIGVLTTNEKLFF

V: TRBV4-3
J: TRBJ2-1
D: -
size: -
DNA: TGCGCCAGCAGCCTCGCGTGGTACTCCTACAATGAGCAGTTCTTC
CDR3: CASSLAWYSYNEQFF

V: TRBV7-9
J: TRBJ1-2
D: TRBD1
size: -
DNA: TGTGCCAGCAGCCGGACAGGGACCGCCGGCTTC
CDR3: CASSRTGTAGF

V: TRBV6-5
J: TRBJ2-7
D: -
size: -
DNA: TGTGCCAGCAGCCGAGGGGGAAACGAGCAGTACTTC
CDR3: CASSRGGNEQYF